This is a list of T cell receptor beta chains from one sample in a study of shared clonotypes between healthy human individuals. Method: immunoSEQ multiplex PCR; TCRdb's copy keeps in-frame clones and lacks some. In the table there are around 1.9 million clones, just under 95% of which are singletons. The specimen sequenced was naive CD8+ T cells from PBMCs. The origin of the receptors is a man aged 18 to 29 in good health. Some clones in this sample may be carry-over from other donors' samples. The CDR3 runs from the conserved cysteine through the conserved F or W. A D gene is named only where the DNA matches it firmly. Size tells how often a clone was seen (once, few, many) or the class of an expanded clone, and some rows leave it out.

CDR3 DNA: TGTGCCAGCAGAGGAGCAGGCCGGGGGGAGCAGTACTTC; CDR3 protein: CASRGAGRGEQYF; J gene: TRBJ2-7; V gene: TRBV6-1; clone size: .; D gene: .
CDR3 DNA: TGTGCCAGCAGAGGGTTAGGACAGGGGCCTCGAGAGACCCAGTACTTC; CDR3 protein: CASRGLGQGPRETQYF; J gene: TRBJ2-5; V gene: TRBV27; clone size: .; D gene: TRBD1
CDR3 DNA: TGTGCCAGTAGTATTAACTCGGCTTCGAACACTGAAGCTTTCTTT; CDR3 protein: CASSINSASNTEAFF; J gene: TRBJ1-1; V gene: TRBV19; clone size: .; D gene: .
CDR3 DNA: TGTGCCAGCAGCGAGTCGGACAATGAGCAGTTCTTC; CDR3 protein: CASSESDNEQFF; J gene: TRBJ2-1; V gene: TRBV9; clone size: .; D gene: .
CDR3 DNA: TGTGCCAGAAAGACAGATAAGAACACCGGGGAGCTGTTTTTT; CDR3 protein: CARKTDKNTGELFF; J gene: TRBJ2-2; V gene: TRBV10-3; clone size: once; D gene: .
CDR3 DNA: TGTGCCATCAGTGACTCGGGGGGCACTGAAGCTTTCTTT; CDR3 protein: CAISDSGGTEAFF; J gene: TRBJ1-1; V gene: TRBV10-3; clone size: .; D gene: .
CDR3 DNA: TGTGCCAGCAGCACACCGGGACAGATAACCTACGAGCAGTACTTC; CDR3 protein: CASSTPGQITYEQYF; J gene: TRBJ2-7; V gene: TRBV7-9; clone size: .; D gene: TRBD1
CDR3 DNA: TGTGCCAGCAGCCAAAGCGGGAGTTTAGATGAGCAGTTCTTC; CDR3 protein: CASSQSGSLDEQFF; J gene: TRBJ2-1; V gene: TRBV9; clone size: .; D gene: TRBD2
CDR3 DNA: TGTGCCAGCTCCCCCGGGGGGGTGGGGAAGACCCAGTACTTC; CDR3 protein: CASSPGGVGKTQYF; J gene: TRBJ2-5; V gene: TRBV27; clone size: .; D gene: TRBD2
CDR3 DNA: TGTGCCACCAGCAAGGAGGGCCCTCCAACTAATGAAAAACTGTTTTTT; CDR3 protein: CATSKEGPPTNEKLFF; J gene: TRBJ1-4; V gene: TRBV15; clone size: .; D gene: .
CDR3 DNA: TGTGCCAGCTCCCCCGACAGGGAACTAGCCAAAAACATTCAGTACTTC; CDR3 protein: CASSPDRELAKNIQYF; J gene: TRBJ2-4; V gene: TRBV18; clone size: .; D gene: TRBD1
CDR3 DNA: TGTGCCTGGTCGACAGGGACCCATCAGCCCCAGCATTTT; CDR3 protein: CAWSTGTHQPQHF; J gene: TRBJ1-5; V gene: TRBV30; clone size: .; D gene: TRBD1
CDR3 DNA: TGTGCCAGCAGTGAGTCGGGTAACTATGGCTACACCTTC; CDR3 protein: CASSESGNYGYTF; J gene: TRBJ1-2; V gene: TRBV25-1; clone size: .; D gene: .
CDR3 DNA: TGTGCCAGCAATTGGGTGGGTAGCAATCAGCCCCAGCATTTT; CDR3 protein: CASNWVGSNQPQHF; J gene: TRBJ1-5; V gene: TRBV27; clone size: .; D gene: .
CDR3 DNA: TGTGCCACCACGGACTGGGTCCACGAGCAGTACTTC; CDR3 protein: CATTDWVHEQYF; J gene: TRBJ2-7; V gene: TRBV10-3; clone size: .; D gene: .
CDR3 DNA: TGCGCCAGCAGCTCTCGGACAGGGATGGAGGTAGATACGCAGTATTTT; CDR3 protein: CASSSRTGMEVDTQYF; J gene: TRBJ2-3; V gene: TRBV5-1; clone size: .; D gene: TRBD1
CDR3 DNA: TGTGCCAGCAGCTTAGGCCGCGGGGTCTCCTACGAGCAGTACTTC; CDR3 protein: CASSLGRGVSYEQYF; J gene: TRBJ2-7; V gene: TRBV7-8; clone size: .; D gene: .
CDR3 DNA: TGCGCCAGCAGCTCTTGGGGGACACCATCCTACGAGCAGTACTTC; CDR3 protein: CASSSWGTPSYEQYF; J gene: TRBJ2-7; V gene: TRBV5-1; clone size: .; D gene: .
CDR3 DNA: TGCGCCAGCAGCCCTAGTACAGGGGTTAGCGAGCAGTACTTC; CDR3 protein: CASSPSTGVSEQYF; J gene: TRBJ2-7; V gene: TRBV4-1; clone size: .; D gene: TRBD1
CDR3 DNA: TGTGCCAGCAGCCCCGGCGAAGGGGGGGAGCAGTACTTC; CDR3 protein: CASSPGEGGEQYF; J gene: TRBJ2-7; V gene: TRBV13; clone size: .; D gene: .
CDR3 DNA: TGTGCCAGCAGCCAAACAACCGATTGGCCGAGCTCCTACAATGAGCAGTTCTTC; CDR3 protein: CASSQTTDWPSSYNEQFF; J gene: TRBJ2-1; V gene: TRBV4-2; clone size: .; D gene: .
CDR3 DNA: TGTGCCATCAGTGAGCCCCCCCAAGCGGGAGATTACGAGCAGTACTTC; CDR3 protein: CAISEPPQAGDYEQYF; J gene: TRBJ2-7; V gene: TRBV10-3; clone size: .; D gene: TRBD2
CDR3 DNA: TGTGCCAGTACCGCGGACAGGAGCTCCTACAATGAGCAGTTCTTC; CDR3 protein: CASTADRSSYNEQFF; J gene: TRBJ2-1; V gene: TRBV19; clone size: .; D gene: TRBD1
CDR3 DNA: TGTGCCAGCAGCGTAGCTCCAGGGGGTAGCTCCTACAATGAGCAGTTCTTC; CDR3 protein: CASSVAPGGSSYNEQFF; J gene: TRBJ2-1; V gene: TRBV9; clone size: .; D gene: TRBD1
CDR3 DNA: TGTGCCAGCAGCTGGGGGATTGGTCTGGGGAACGAGCAGTACTTC; CDR3 protein: CASSWGIGLGNEQYF; J gene: TRBJ2-7; V gene: TRBV7-8; clone size: .; D gene: .
CDR3 DNA: TGTGCCAGCAGTTTATTGGGGATTGGCTTGGAGCCCCAGCATTTT; CDR3 protein: CASSLLGIGLEPQHF; J gene: TRBJ1-5; V gene: TRBV28; clone size: .; D gene: .
CDR3 DNA: TGTGCCACCAGCAGACTCGGGGGCTCCTACGAGCAGTACTTC; CDR3 protein: CATSRLGGSYEQYF; J gene: TRBJ2-7; V gene: TRBV15; clone size: .; D gene: .
CDR3 DNA: TGTGCCAGCAGCTTGGAGAGGGACAGGGCTAATGAAAAACTGTTTTTT; CDR3 protein: CASSLERDRANEKLFF; J gene: TRBJ1-4; V gene: TRBV5-4; clone size: .; D gene: TRBD1
CDR3 DNA: TGCGCCAGCAGCCAAGGGTGGGGGAATCAGCCCCAGCATTTT; CDR3 protein: CASSQGWGNQPQHF; J gene: TRBJ1-5; V gene: TRBV4-1; clone size: .; D gene: .
CDR3 DNA: TGTGCCAGCAGCTTATCGGCTAGCGGTACCTACGAGCAGTACTTC; CDR3 protein: CASSLSASGTYEQYF; J gene: TRBJ2-7; V gene: TRBV11-3; clone size: .; D gene: TRBD2
CDR3 DNA: TGTGCCAGCAGGGAGGGGCAGTTCTTC; CDR3 protein: CASREGQFF; J gene: TRBJ2-1; V gene: TRBV27; clone size: .; D gene: .
CDR3 DNA: TGTGCCAGTACTCCCCCCGACATCAATCAGCCCCAGCATTTT; CDR3 protein: CASTPPDINQPQHF; J gene: TRBJ1-5; V gene: TRBV19; clone size: .; D gene: .
CDR3 DNA: TGCGCCAGCAGCTTGGACAGACTTGAAGCTTTCTTT; CDR3 protein: CASSLDRLEAFF; J gene: TRBJ1-1; V gene: TRBV5-1; clone size: .; D gene: .
CDR3 DNA: TGCAGCGCCCGGACAGGGGTCACTGAAGCTTTCTTT; CDR3 protein: CSARTGVTEAFF; J gene: TRBJ1-1; V gene: TRBV29-1; clone size: few; D gene: TRBD1
CDR3 DNA: TGTGCCTGGAGTGCGGGACAGGGGGCTGGAAAACTGTTTTTT; CDR3 protein: CAWSAGQGAGKLFF; J gene: TRBJ1-4; V gene: TRBV30; clone size: .; D gene: TRBD1
CDR3 DNA: TGTGCCAGCAGTCCCGCTCCGGTGGGCGAGACCCAGTACTTC; CDR3 protein: CASSPAPVGETQYF; J gene: TRBJ2-5; V gene: TRBV6-1; clone size: .; D gene: .
CDR3 DNA: TGTGCCAGCAGCCTCGGACAGGGGATGAATCAGCCCCAGCATTTT; CDR3 protein: CASSLGQGMNQPQHF; J gene: TRBJ1-5; V gene: TRBV9; clone size: .; D gene: TRBD1
CDR3 DNA: TGTGCCAGCAGCCCACGACAGGGATCAGACACTGAAGCTTTCTTT; CDR3 protein: CASSPRQGSDTEAFF; J gene: TRBJ1-1; V gene: TRBV9; clone size: few; D gene: TRBD1
CDR3 DNA: TGTGCCAGCAGCGGACCCTGGAACACTGAAGCTTTCTTT; CDR3 protein: CASSGPWNTEAFF; J gene: TRBJ1-1; V gene: TRBV9; clone size: .; D gene: .
CDR3 DNA: TGTGCCAGCAGCTCCGGTGGACAGGGGAATGGCTACACCTTC; CDR3 protein: CASSSGGQGNGYTF; J gene: TRBJ1-2; V gene: TRBV13; clone size: .; D gene: TRBD1
CDR3 DNA: TGTGCCATCAGCCGCGTTAACGAGGGTCGGGCGTACGAGCAGTACTTC; CDR3 protein: CAISRVNEGRAYEQYF; J gene: TRBJ2-7; V gene: TRBV10-3; clone size: .; D gene: .
CDR3 DNA: TGTGCCAGCAGTGCGAACGGACTAGCCATAAATGAGCAGTTCTTC; CDR3 protein: CASSANGLAINEQFF; J gene: TRBJ2-1; V gene: TRBV28; clone size: .; D gene: TRBD2
CDR3 DNA: TGTGCCAGCAGCTCCGGGACAGGGGGTTCATACGAGCAGTACTTC; CDR3 protein: CASSSGTGGSYEQYF; J gene: TRBJ2-7; V gene: TRBV27; clone size: .; D gene: TRBD1
CDR3 DNA: TGTGCCAGTAGTTCGACAGGAGTACATAGCAATCAGCCCCAGCATTTT; CDR3 protein: CASSSTGVHSNQPQHF; J gene: TRBJ1-5; V gene: TRBV19; clone size: .; D gene: .
CDR3 DNA: TGTGCCAGCAGCGCAGGGAGATCTAGCACAGATACGCAGTATTTT; CDR3 protein: CASSAGRSSTDTQYF; J gene: TRBJ2-3; V gene: TRBV2; clone size: .; D gene: .
CDR3 DNA: TGTGCCAGCAGTCGGACAGGGGGCCCGGCTGAAGCTTTCTTT; CDR3 protein: CASSRTGGPAEAFF; J gene: TRBJ1-1; V gene: TRBV6-5; clone size: .; D gene: TRBD1
CDR3 DNA: TGTGCCAGCACCACCCCCGAGGGTAACACTGAAGCTTTCTTT; CDR3 protein: CASTTPEGNTEAFF; J gene: TRBJ1-1; V gene: TRBV7-9; clone size: .; D gene: .
CDR3 DNA: TGTGCCACCTCGAGGCAGGGGGCCACCGGGGAGCTGTTTTTT; CDR3 protein: CATSRQGATGELFF; J gene: TRBJ2-2; V gene: TRBV6-5; clone size: once; D gene: TRBD1
CDR3 DNA: TGTCCCCTCCCCCTCCGGGGGGGGAGCACAGATACGCAGTATTTT; CDR3 protein: CPLPLRGGSTDTQYF; J gene: TRBJ2-3; V gene: TRBV27; clone size: .; D gene: TRBD2
CDR3 DNA: TGTGCCAGCAGCCAAGATCTGGAGCGGGAGGTCTACAATGAGCAGTTCTTC; CDR3 protein: CASSQDLEREVYNEQFF; J gene: TRBJ2-1; V gene: TRBV4-2; clone size: .; D gene: TRBD2
CDR3 DNA: TGTGCCAGCAGCGTATTACCGGGACCCAATGAGCAGTTCTTC; CDR3 protein: CASSVLPGPNEQFF; J gene: TRBJ2-1; V gene: TRBV9; clone size: .; D gene: .
CDR3 DNA: TGCAGCGTTGAACCTAGCGGGATAGTTGGTGAGCAGTTCTTC; CDR3 protein: CSVEPSGIVGEQFF; J gene: TRBJ2-1; V gene: TRBV29-1; clone size: .; D gene: TRBD2
CDR3 DNA: TGTGCCAGCAGCTTAAAGGCGTACCAAGAGACCCAGTACTTC; CDR3 protein: CASSLKAYQETQYF; J gene: TRBJ2-5; V gene: TRBV7-8; clone size: .; D gene: .
CDR3 DNA: TGTGCCAGCAGCGTGGGCAGCTCTGGAAACACCATATATTTT; CDR3 protein: CASSVGSSGNTIYF; J gene: TRBJ1-3; V gene: TRBV9; clone size: .; D gene: .
CDR3 DNA: TGTGCCAGCAGTTTTGTCCTAGCGGGAGGGCCCAGCTCCTACAATGAGCAGTTCTTC; CDR3 protein: CASSFVLAGGPSSYNEQFF; J gene: TRBJ2-1; V gene: TRBV28; clone size: .; D gene: TRBD2
CDR3 DNA: TGTGCCAGTAGCGGACAGGGAGACGAGCAGTACTTC; CDR3 protein: CASSGQGDEQYF; J gene: TRBJ2-7; V gene: TRBV19; clone size: .; D gene: TRBD1
CDR3 DNA: TGTGCCAGTAGTGTCACCCGGACAGGGGCCGATGGCTACACCTTC; CDR3 protein: CASSVTRTGADGYTF; J gene: TRBJ1-2; V gene: TRBV19; clone size: few; D gene: TRBD1
CDR3 DNA: TGTGCTAGTGGTCCCGGACTAGCGGGAAGTGGGCAGTTCTTC; CDR3 protein: CASGPGLAGSGQFF; J gene: TRBJ2-1; V gene: TRBV12-5; clone size: .; D gene: TRBD2